The 3 T cell receptor beta chains listed next were all sequenced from one sample in a study of T cell changes during pregnancy in multiple sclerosis (dated by TCRdb to between 2019 and 2020). Library creation used the immunoSEQ multiplex PCR assay. This immuneACCESS table, as held by TCRdb, lists in-frame sequences with V and J called but not all clones. Of the missing ones, under half trace to an unresolved V gene in checked studies; the others have no known cause. In all, the sample holds about 65,000 clones, and 92% of those were seen once. Roughly 3% of the sample lies in the top ten. This specimen was CD8+ T cells from peripheral blood mononuclear cells, taken in the third trimester of pregnancy. The receptors derive from a female donor in good health, enrolled as a control in a pregnancy study.

This chain connects TRBV5-6 to TRBJ2-6, with TRBD2 identical over 15 bases. Germline CDR1 reads SGHDT; CDR2 reads YYEEEE. Losses at the gene ends were 4 bases for V and 1 base for J; bases not matched to a gene: 6. The CDR3 consists of 19 residues. CDR3 amino acids: CASSRWGLAGGSGANVLTF. CDR3 in DNA: TGTGCCAGCAGCCGCTGGGGACTAGCGGGGGGATCTGGGGCCAACGTCCTGACTTTC.

This clone was seen once. The rearrangement links TRBV4-1 to TRBJ2-7; 13 bases line up with TRBD2. Germline CDR1 and CDR2: MGHRA and YSYEKL. This CDR3 spans 15 amino acids. V trimming: 6 bases; J trimming: 3 bases; junction bases outside the gene matches: 5. The CDR3 DNA follows: TGCGCCAGCAGGGAAAGACTAGCGGGGGGCTACGAGCAGTACTTC. Translating gives CASRERLAGGYEQYF.

The V gene is TRBV27, the J gene TRBJ1-1; no definite D call. V was clipped by 2 bases and J by 1 base, with 11 bases between them. There are 15 residues in the CDR3. CDR1 is MNHEY, CDR2 SMNVEV, per germline (reference sequence). Written as DNA, the CDR3 is TGTGCCAGCAGTTTAGTTTTTGCAGAGAACACTGAAGCTTTCTTT. As protein: CASSLVFAENTEAFF.